The subject of this entry is one TCR beta chain. Antigen unknown. TCRdb reanalysed the 5' RACE reads using MiXCR and keeps one entry per CDR3 protein. This table holds around 150,000 distinct CDR3 sequences, roughly 31% found once. The sample originates from a study of T-cell memory formation after mild COVID-19. Study-wide results and limits: The study detected some responding clones in pre-infection memory, suggesting cross-reactive memory joined.

CDR1 and CDR2 (germline): MNHEY, SMNVEV (reference sequence). The CDR3 totals 13 residues. Trimming at V came to 5 bases and at J to 4 bases, leaving 5 bases not matched to a gene. This receptor was identified in an adult woman who had mild COVID-19 (a few samples of this study predate the infection). Cell type and time point are not known. The V gene is TRBV27, the J gene TRBJ2-7, with 7 bases that match TRBD2. Source material: PBMCs or a T cell subset sorted from them (not recorded which). The CDR3 DNA follows: TGTGCCAGCAGTCGCGGGAGCTGGTACGAGCAGTACTTC. Its translation: CASSRGSWYEQYF.